This TCR beta chain was documented in a study of T cells in Graves' hyperthyroidism and ophthalmopathy. Study results and caveats: Expanded thyroid clonotypes (above 0.001) were mostly also found in blood.

This clonotype has a count of ten or more. Its antigen is unidentified. A 10 ml volume of fresh peripheral blood provided the PBMCs. The CDR3 covers 12 residues. Germline assignment: CDR1 MDHEN and CDR2 SYDVKM. The V end was cut by 7 bases, the J end by 8 bases, with 12 bases between. Authors of the study amplified TCR beta CDR3 regions from RNA transcripts. A set of HTBI primers served as the primers for a first-round RT-PCR of the TCR CDR3. TCRdb reanalysed the multiplex PCR reads using MiXCR and keeps one entry per CDR3 protein. The table lists fewer than 350,000 distinct CDR3 sequences, roughly 13% of them singletons.

This chain links TRBV28 with TRBJ2-1; no clear D. Sample: blood. The source is a woman under 40 with Graves' hyperthyroidism that later progressed to Graves' ophthalmopathy. CDR3 nucleotide sequence: TGTGCCAGCACCACCCCCGGCGATGAGCAGTTCTTC. Its protein product is CASTTPGDEQFF.